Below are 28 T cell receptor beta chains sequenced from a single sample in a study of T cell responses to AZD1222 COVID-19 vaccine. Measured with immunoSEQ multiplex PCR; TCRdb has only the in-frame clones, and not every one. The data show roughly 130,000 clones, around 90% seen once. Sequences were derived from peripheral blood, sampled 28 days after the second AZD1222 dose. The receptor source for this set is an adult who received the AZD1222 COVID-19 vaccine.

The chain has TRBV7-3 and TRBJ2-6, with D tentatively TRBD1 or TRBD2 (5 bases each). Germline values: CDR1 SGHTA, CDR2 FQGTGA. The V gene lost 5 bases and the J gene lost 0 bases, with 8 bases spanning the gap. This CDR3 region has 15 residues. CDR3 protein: CASSRDVSGANVLTF. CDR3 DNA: TGTGCCAGCAGCCGGGACGTCTCTGGGGCCAACGTCCTGACTTTC.

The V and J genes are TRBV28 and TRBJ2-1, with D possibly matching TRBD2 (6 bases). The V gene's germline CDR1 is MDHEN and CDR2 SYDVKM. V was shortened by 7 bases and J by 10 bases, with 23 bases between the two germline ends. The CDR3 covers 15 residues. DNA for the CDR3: TGTGCCAGCACCCCCACCCTGGCTCCTGGGGGGGAGCAGTTCTTC. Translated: CASTPTLAPGGEQFF.

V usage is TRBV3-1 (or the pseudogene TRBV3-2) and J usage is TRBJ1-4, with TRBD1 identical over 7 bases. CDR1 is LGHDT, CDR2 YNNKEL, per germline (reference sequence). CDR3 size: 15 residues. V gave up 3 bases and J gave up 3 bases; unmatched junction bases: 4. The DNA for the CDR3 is TGTGCCAGCAGCCAGGGGACAGTGGCTAATGAAAAACTGTTTTTT. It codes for CASSQGTVANEKLFF.

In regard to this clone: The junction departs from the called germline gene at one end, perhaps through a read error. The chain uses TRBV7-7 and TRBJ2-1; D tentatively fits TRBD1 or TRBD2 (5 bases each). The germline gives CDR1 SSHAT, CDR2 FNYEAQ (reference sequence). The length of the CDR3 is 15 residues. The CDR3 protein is CASSLTPGTSNEQFF. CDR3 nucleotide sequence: TGTGCTAGCAGCTTGACCCCGGGGACCAGCAATGAGCAGTTCTTC. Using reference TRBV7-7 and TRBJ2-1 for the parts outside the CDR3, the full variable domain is GAGVSQSPRYKVTKRGQDVTLRCDPISSHATLYWYQQALGQGPEFLTYFNYEAQPDKSGLPSDRFSAERPEGSISTLTIQRTEQRDSAMYRCASSLTPGTSNEQFFGPGTRLTVL.

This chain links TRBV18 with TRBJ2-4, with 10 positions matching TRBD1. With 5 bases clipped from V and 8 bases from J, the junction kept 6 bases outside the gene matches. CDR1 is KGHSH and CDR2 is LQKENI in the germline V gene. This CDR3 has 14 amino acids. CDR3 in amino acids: CASSMGQGLDIQYF. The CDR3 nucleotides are TGTGCCAGCTCAATGGGACAGGGGCTGGACATTCAGTACTTC.

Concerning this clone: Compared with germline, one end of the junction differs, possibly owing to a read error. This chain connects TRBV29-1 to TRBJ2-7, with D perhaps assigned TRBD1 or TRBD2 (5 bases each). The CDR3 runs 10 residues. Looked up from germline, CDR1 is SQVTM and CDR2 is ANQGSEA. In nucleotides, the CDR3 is TGCAGCCCCCCCGAGGGGCCGGACCCCTTC. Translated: CSPPEGPDPF.

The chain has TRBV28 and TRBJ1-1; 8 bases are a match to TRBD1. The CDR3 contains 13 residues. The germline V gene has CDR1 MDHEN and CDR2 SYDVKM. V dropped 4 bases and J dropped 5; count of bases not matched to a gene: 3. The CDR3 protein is CASSSGQGTEAFF. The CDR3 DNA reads TGTGCCAGCAGTTCCGGACAGGGAACTGAAGCTTTCTTT.

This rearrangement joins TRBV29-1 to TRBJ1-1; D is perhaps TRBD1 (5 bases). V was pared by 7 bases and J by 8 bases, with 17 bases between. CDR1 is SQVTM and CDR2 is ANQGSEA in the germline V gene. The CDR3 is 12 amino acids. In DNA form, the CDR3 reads TGCAGCGCCTATGGGGGGGAGAGGGAAGCTTTCTTT. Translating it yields CSAYGGEREAFF.

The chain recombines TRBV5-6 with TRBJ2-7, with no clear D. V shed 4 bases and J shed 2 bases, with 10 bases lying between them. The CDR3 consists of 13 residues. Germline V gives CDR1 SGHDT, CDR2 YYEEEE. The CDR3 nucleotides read TGTGCCAGCAGCGCTCGGGCCCCCTACGAGCAGTACTTC. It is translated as CASSARAPYEQYF. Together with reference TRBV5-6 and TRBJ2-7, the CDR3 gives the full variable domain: DAGVTQSPTHLIKTRGQQVTLRCSPKSGHDTVSWYQQALGQGPQFIFQYYEEEERQRGNFPDRFSGHQFPNYSSELNVNALLLGDSALYLCASSARAPYEQYFGPGTRLTVT.

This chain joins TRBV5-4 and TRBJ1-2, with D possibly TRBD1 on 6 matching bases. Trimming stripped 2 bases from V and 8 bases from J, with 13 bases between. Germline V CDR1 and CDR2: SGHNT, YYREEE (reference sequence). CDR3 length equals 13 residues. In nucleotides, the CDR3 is TGTGCCAGCAGCTTAGACACAGGGTTGGGCTACACCTTC. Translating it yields CASSLDTGLGYTF.

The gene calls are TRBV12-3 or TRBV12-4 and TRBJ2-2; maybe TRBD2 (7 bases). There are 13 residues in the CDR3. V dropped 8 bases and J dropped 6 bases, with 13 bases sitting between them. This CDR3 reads CASRWGGPGELFF. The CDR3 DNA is TGTGCCAGCCGTTGGGGGGGCCCCGGGGAGCTGTTTTTT.

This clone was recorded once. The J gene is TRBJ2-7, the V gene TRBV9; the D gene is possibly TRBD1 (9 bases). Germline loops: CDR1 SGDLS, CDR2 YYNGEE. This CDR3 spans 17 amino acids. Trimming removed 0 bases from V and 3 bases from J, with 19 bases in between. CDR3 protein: CASSVESGGTGIYEQYF. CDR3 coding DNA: TGTGCCAGCAGCGTAGAATCGGGGGGGACAGGGATCTACGAGCAGTACTTC.

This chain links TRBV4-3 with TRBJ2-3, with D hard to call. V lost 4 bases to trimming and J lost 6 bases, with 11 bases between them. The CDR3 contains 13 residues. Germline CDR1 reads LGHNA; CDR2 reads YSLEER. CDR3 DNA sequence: TGCGCCAGCAGCCGTGAAAAATCGGATACGCAGTATTTT. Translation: CASSREKSDTQYF.

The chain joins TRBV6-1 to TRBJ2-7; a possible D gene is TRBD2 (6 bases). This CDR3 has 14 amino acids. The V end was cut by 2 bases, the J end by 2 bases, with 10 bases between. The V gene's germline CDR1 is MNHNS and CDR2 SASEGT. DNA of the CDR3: TGTGCCAGCAGTGAACATAGGGAGGCCTACGAGCAGTACTTC. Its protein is CASSEHREAYEQYF.

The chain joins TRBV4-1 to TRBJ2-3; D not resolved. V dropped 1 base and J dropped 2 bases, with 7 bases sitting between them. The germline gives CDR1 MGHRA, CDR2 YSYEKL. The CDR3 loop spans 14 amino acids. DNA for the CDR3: TGCGCCAGCAGCCAAGGACCATACACAGATACGCAGTATTTT. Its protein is CASSQGPYTDTQYF.

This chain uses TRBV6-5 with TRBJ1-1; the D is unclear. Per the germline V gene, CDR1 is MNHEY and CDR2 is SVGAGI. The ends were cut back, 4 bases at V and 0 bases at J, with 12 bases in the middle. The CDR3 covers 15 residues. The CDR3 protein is CASSSRPVMNTEAFF. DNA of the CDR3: TGTGCCAGCAGTTCTAGACCGGTCATGAACACTGAAGCTTTCTTT.

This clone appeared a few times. The CDR3 DNA reads TGTGCCAGCAGCCAAGACCAGGGACGATGGGAGCAGTACTTC. Its translation: CASSQDQGRWEQYF. V gene TRBV4-2 combines with J gene TRBJ2-7; the D call may be TRBD1 or TRBD2 (5 bases each). Per germline, CDR1 LGHNA and CDR2 YNFKEQ. The ends were cut back, 0 bases at V and 7 bases at J, with 13 bases in the middle. This CDR3 is 14 amino acids long.

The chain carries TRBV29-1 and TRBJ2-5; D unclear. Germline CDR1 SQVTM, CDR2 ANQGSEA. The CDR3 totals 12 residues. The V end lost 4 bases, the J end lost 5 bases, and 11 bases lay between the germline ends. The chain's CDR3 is CSVGASLETQYF. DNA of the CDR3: TGCAGCGTTGGTGCATCTTTGGAGACCCAGTACTTC.

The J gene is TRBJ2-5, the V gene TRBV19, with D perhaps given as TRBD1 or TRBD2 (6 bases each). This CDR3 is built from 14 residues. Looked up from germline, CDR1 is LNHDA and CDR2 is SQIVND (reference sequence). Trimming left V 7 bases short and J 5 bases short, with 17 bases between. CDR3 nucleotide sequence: TGTGCCAGTAAACAATCAATAGGGGGGGAGACCCAGTACTTC. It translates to CASKQSIGGETQYF.

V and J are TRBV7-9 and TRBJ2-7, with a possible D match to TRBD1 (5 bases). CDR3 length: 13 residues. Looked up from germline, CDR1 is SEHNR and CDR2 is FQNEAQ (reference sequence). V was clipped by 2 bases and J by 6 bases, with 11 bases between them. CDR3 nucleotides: TGTGCCAGCAGCTTACAGGGTCTGGGCGAGCAGTACTTC. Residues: CASSLQGLGEQYF.

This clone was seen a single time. CDR3 DNA: TGTGCCATCAGTGGGACAGGATATATCAATGAGCAGTTCTTC. It is translated as CAISGTGYINEQFF. The rearrangement links TRBV10-3 to TRBJ2-1; TRBD1 matches at 7 bases. V was clipped by 4 bases and J by 6 bases; unmatched bases: 6. The germline gives CDR1 ENHRY, CDR2 SYGVKD. CDR3 length: 14 residues.

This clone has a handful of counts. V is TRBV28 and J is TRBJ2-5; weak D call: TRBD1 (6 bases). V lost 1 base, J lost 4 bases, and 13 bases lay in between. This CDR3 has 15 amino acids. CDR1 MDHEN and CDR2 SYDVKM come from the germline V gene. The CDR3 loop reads CASSLLDRTVETQYF. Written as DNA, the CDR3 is TGTGCCAGCAGTTTATTGGACAGAACTGTAGAGACCCAGTACTTC.

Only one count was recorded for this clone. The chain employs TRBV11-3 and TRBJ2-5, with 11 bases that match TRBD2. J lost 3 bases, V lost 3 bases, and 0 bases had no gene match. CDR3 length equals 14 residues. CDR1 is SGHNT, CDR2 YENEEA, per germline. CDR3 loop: CASSFSGGEETQYF. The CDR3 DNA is TGTGCCAGCAGCTTTAGCGGGGGGGAAGAGACCCAGTACTTC.

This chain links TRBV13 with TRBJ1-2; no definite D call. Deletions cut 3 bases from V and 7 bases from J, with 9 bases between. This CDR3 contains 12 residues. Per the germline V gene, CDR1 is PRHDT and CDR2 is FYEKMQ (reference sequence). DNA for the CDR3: TGTGCCAGCAGCTTCGGCCGAAGTGGCTACACCTTC. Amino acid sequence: CASSFGRSGYTF.

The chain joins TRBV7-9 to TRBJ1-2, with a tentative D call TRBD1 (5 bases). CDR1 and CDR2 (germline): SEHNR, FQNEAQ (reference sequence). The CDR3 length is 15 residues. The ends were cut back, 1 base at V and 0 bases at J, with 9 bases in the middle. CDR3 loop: CASSLVWGSNYGYTF. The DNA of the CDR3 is TGTGCCAGCAGCTTAGTATGGGGGTCTAACTATGGCTACACCTTC. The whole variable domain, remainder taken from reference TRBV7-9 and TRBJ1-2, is DTGVSQNPRHKITKRGQNVTFRCDPISEHNRLYWYRQTLGQGPEFLTYFQNEAQLEKSRLLSDRFSAERPKGSFSTLEIQRTEQGDSAMYLCASSLVWGSNYGYTFGSGTRLTVV.

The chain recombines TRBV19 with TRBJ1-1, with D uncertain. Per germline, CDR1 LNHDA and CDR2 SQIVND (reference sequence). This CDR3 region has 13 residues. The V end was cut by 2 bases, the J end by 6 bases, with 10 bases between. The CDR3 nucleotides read TGTGCCAGTAGTATAAGGGCCCAGGCTGAAGCTTTCTTT. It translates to CASSIRAQAEAFF. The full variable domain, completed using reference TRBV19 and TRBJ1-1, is DGGITQSPKYLFRKEGQNVTLSCEQNLNHDAMYWYRQDPGQGLRLIYYSQIVNDFQKGDIAEGYSVSREKKESFPLTVTSAQKNPTAFYLCASSIRAQAEAFFGQGTRLTVV.

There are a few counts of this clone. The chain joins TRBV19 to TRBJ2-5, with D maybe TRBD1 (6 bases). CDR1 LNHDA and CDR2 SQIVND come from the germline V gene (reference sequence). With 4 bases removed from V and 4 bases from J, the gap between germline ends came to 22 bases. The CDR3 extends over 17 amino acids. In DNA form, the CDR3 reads TGTGCCAGTAGTACCGATGGCCCAACAGGGCAGTTAGAGACCCAGTACTTC. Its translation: CASSTDGPTGQLETQYF.

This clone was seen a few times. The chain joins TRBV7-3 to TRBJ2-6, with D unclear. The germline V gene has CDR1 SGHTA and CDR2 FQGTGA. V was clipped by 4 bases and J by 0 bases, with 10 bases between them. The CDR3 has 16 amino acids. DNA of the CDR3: TGTGCCAGCAGCTACATTCCCCACTCTGGGGCCAACGTCCTGACTTTC. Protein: CASSYIPHSGANVLTF.